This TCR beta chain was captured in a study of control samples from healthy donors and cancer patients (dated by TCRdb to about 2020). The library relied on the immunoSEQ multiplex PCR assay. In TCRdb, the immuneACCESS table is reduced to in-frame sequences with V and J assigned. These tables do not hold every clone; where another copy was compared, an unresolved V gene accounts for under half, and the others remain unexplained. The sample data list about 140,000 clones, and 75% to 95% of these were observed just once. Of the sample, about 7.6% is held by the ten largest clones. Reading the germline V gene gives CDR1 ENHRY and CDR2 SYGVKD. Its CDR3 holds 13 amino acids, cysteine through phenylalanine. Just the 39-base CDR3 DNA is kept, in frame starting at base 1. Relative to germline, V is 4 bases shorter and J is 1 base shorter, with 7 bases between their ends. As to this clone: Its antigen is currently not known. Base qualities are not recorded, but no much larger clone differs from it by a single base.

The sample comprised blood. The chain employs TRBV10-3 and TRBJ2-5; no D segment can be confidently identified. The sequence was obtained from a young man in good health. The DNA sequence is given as TGTGCCATCAGTGTAAACAGCCAAGAGACCCAGTACTTC. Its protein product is CAISVNSQETQYF.